What follows are 32 T cell receptor beta chains derived from one specimen sequenced in a study of graft-versus-host responses after intestinal transplantation. These receptors' targets are unknown. The table came from immunoSEQ multiplex PCR; TCRdb's copy has only in-frame clones and leaves some out. The repertoire holds 35,000 to 45,000 clones, approximately 94% seen once, with about 0.23% in the top ten. The sample consisted of unstimulated CD4+ T cells sorted from spleen or lymph node cells, taken before transplant. Receptors were obtained from a human donor who was the organ donor for an intestinal transplant.

This chain connects TRBV6-5 to TRBJ1-1, with TRBD1 as a possible D gene (5 bases). V lost 4 bases to trimming and J lost 0 bases, with 6 bases between them. The length of the CDR3 is 13 residues. The germline gives CDR1 MNHEY, CDR2 SVGAGI. The CDR3: CASSLTVNTEAFF. DNA of the CDR3: TGTGCCAGCAGTTTGACAGTGAACACTGAAGCTTTCTTT.

This chain uses TRBV6-1 with TRBJ2-3, with D perhaps TRBD1 (7 bases). This CDR3 spans 14 amino acids. CDR1 MNHNS and CDR2 SASEGT come from the germline V gene. Trimming took 4 bases from V and 4 from J, leaving 12 bases between them. The CDR3 reads CASSGTRGADTQYF. Here the CDR3 DNA reads TGTGCCAGCAGTGGGACCAGGGGGGCAGATACGCAGTATTTT.

The chain recombines TRBV5-4 with TRBJ2-1; D is unclear. The V gene's germline CDR1 is SGHNT and CDR2 YYREEE (reference sequence). The V end was cut by 0 bases, the J end by 0 bases, with 7 bases between. The CDR3 is 15 residues long. The CDR3 spells CASSLAPSSYNEQFF. CDR3 in DNA: TGTGCCAGCAGCTTGGCCCCCAGCTCCTACAATGAGCAGTTCTTC.

J is TRBJ1-2 and V is TRBV10-3, with 8 positions matching TRBD1. Trimming cost V 1 base and J 7 bases; bases outside gene matches: 11. The germline gives CDR1 ENHRY, CDR2 SYGVKD. This CDR3 has 16 amino acids. CDR3 bases: TGTGCCATCAGTGAGTTCTACCGACAGGGGATGGGTGGCTACACCTTC. Translated: CAISEFYRQGMGGYTF.

The V call is TRBV11-1, the J call TRBJ2-3; a weak D match, TRBD2 (6 bases). Germline V gene data show CDR1 as SGHAT and CDR2 as FQDESV (reference sequence). Trimming shortened V by 4 bases and J by 5 bases, and 13 bases separated the two germline ends. This CDR3 is built from 14 residues. CDR3 amino acids: CASSYPGVGDTQYF. The DNA for the CDR3 is TGTGCCAGCAGCTACCCGGGGGTCGGAGATACGCAGTATTTT. Complete variable domain (other parts from reference TRBV11-1 and TRBJ2-3): EAEVAQSPRYKITEKSQAVAFWCDPISGHATLYWYRQILGQGPELLVQFQDESVVDDSQLPKDRFSAERLKGVDSTLKIQPAELGDSAMYLCASSYPGVGDTQYFGPGTRLTVL.

This chain uses TRBV4-1 with TRBJ1-2; D is ambiguous. The CDR3 loop spans 16 amino acids. Germline loops: CDR1 MGHRA, CDR2 YSYEKL. The V end was cut by 0 bases, the J end by 2 bases, with 13 bases between. The CDR3 is CASSQDGRGGNYGYTF. CDR3 bases: TGCGCCAGCAGCCAAGATGGACGGGGAGGGAACTATGGCTACACCTTC.

Only one count was recorded for this clone. The chain combines TRBV5-1 with TRBJ1-2; D remains ambiguous. The V end was cut by 2 bases, the J end by 5 bases, with 7 bases between. Germline V CDR1 and CDR2: SGHRS, YFSETQ. CDR3 size: 12 residues. In DNA form, the CDR3 reads TGCGCCAGCAGCTTAGCGGGATATGGCTACACCTTC. This translates into CASSLAGYGYTF.

This sequence joins TRBV12-5 and TRBJ1-4; 7 bases line up with TRBD1. From germline, CDR1 is LGHNT and CDR2 FRNRAP. The V gene end was trimmed by 5 bases and the J gene end by 5 bases; junction bases not matched to a gene: 2. The CDR3 covers 13 residues. CDR3 nucleotide sequence: TGTGCTAGTGGTCTGACAGGGAATGAAAAACTGTTTTTT. Protein sequence: CASGLTGNEKLFF.

V and J are TRBV6-4 and TRBJ1-2; D may be TRBD1 (6 bases). The length of the CDR3 is 14 residues. Trimming took 6 bases from V and 7 from J, leaving 18 bases between them. Germline V lookup: CDR1 MRHNA, CDR2 SNTAGT. CDR3 amino acids: CASSPQGGGGGYTF. In nucleotides, the CDR3 is TGTGCCAGCAGCCCACAGGGAGGAGGTGGTGGCTACACCTTC.

V usage is TRBV4-3 and J usage is TRBJ2-6; weak D call: TRBD1 (5 bases). Germline-derived CDR1 and CDR2 are LGHNA and YSLEER. The V end lost 2 bases, the J end lost 0 bases, and 14 bases lay between the germline ends. The CDR3 is 18 residues long. CDR3 loop: CASSQLLGDSSGANVLTF. The CDR3 bases are TGCGCCAGCAGCCAACTGTTAGGGGATAGCTCTGGGGCCAACGTCCTGACTTTC.

The chain combines TRBV29-1 with TRBJ2-5; no definite D call. Germline-derived CDR1 and CDR2 are SQVTM and ANQGSEA. V was trimmed by 2 bases and J by 5 bases, leaving 3 bases between them. The CDR3 loop spans 10 amino acids. The CDR3: CSVEHETQYF. CDR3 DNA sequence: TGCAGCGTTGAACACGAGACCCAGTACTTC.

The V gene is TRBV14, the J gene TRBJ2-7; D remains ambiguous. Trimming stripped 4 bases from V and 4 bases from J, with 8 bases between. This CDR3 has 12 amino acids. Germline V CDR1 and CDR2: SGHDN, FVKESK. CDR3 nucleotides: TGTGCCAGCAGCCCAGGAAGTTACGAGCAGTACTTC. Residues: CASSPGSYEQYF.

V usage is TRBV10-2 and J usage is TRBJ1-2; weak D call: TRBD1 (6 bases). V gave up 10 bases and J gave up 6 bases, with 18 bases separating them. CDR1 WSHSY and CDR2 SAAADI come from the germline V gene. The CDR3 is made up of 13 amino acids. In nucleotides, the CDR3 is TGCGCCACCCGCATTGGGGGCGCGGATGGCTACACCTTC. Its protein product is CATRIGGADGYTF.

The chain couples TRBV7-3 to TRBJ1-1, with TRBD1 matching over 8 bases. V lost 5 bases, J lost 5 bases, and 10 bases stayed unmatched. Germline CDR1 is SGHTA and CDR2 is FQGTGA. This CDR3 has 15 amino acids. As DNA, the CDR3 is TGTGCCAGCAGCCCCCAGCAGGGGGCAAGGACTGAAGCTTTCTTT. It codes for CASSPQQGARTEAFF.

The chain joins TRBV11-3 to TRBJ2-7; D possibly matches TRBD1 or TRBD2 (5 bases each). V lost 5 bases and J lost 2, with 10 bases in between. The CDR3 is made up of 13 amino acids. Germline V CDR1 and CDR2: SGHNT, YENEEA. The CDR3 region has the DNA TGTGCCAGCAGCCTGGGACCAACCTACGAGCAGTACTTC. This encodes CASSLGPTYEQYF.

The chain links TRBV20-1 to TRBJ1-2; no clear D. The CDR3 runs to 11 residues. The germline V gene has CDR1 DFQATT and CDR2 SNEGSKA (reference sequence). V gave up 0 bases and J gave up 10 bases, with 9 bases separating them. The CDR3 spells CSAREAPLYTF. The CDR3 DNA reads as TGCAGTGCTAGAGAAGCGCCACTCTACACCTTC.

The CDR3, as DNA: TGTGCCAGCAGCGCCCTTTTGGTGCAGCGGGGTCCCACAGATACGCAGTATTTT. Translating it yields CASSALLVQRGPTDTQYF. V is TRBV9 and J is TRBJ2-3, with TRBD2 identical over 7 bases. The CDR3 covers 18 residues. After removal of 3 bases from V and 2 bases from J, the junction contained 15 bases not matched to a gene. Germline CDR1 is SGDLS and CDR2 is YYNGEE.

The chain uses TRBV6-6 and TRBJ1-2, with 8 positions matching TRBD1. The CDR3 totals 15 residues. V dropped 5 bases and J dropped 5; count of bases not matched to a gene: 10. Germline CDR1 reads MNHNY; CDR2 reads SVGAGI (reference sequence). CDR3 DNA: TGTGCCAGCAGTAATTCGGACAGGGTGGGATATGGCTACACCTTC. Amino acid sequence: CASSNSDRVGYGYTF.

The chain combines TRBV7-2 with TRBJ2-3; 11 nucleotides match TRBD2. The ends lost 2 bases at V and 6 bases at J; junction bases unmatched: 7. This CDR3 is built from 16 residues. Germline V gene data show CDR1 as SGHTA and CDR2 as FQGNSA. CDR3 sequence: CASSLRPLAGADTQYF. CDR3 sequence (DNA): TGTGCCAGCAGCTTACGTCCACTAGCGGGGGCGGATACGCAGTATTTT.

This chain joins TRBV6-1 and TRBJ1-2; D call uncertain. The CDR3 has 13 amino acids. Germline V lookup: CDR1 MNHNS, CDR2 SASEGT. V was shortened by 7 bases and J by 4 bases, with 13 bases between the two germline ends. The CDR3 region is CASNRARLYGYTF. DNA of the CDR3: TGTGCCAGCAATCGAGCCCGACTCTATGGCTACACCTTC.

The chain has TRBV5-1 and TRBJ2-7; 8 positions match TRBD2. V dropped 0 bases and J dropped 0; count of bases not matched to a gene: 5. Germline CDR1 and CDR2: SGHRS and YFSETQ. The length of the CDR3 is 16 residues. The CDR3 bases are TGCGCCAGCAGCTTGGTCGGGGGGGGGAGCTCCTACGAGCAGTACTTC. This sequence encodes CASSLVGGGSSYEQYF.

This chain connects TRBV5-1 to TRBJ2-3; D unclear. Trimming took 2 bases from V and 2 from J, leaving 9 bases between them. Germline CDR1 and CDR2: SGHRS and YFSETQ. There are 14 residues in the CDR3. CDR3 nucleotides: TGCGCCAGCAGCTTTAGTGACCCCACAGATACGCAGTATTTT. Residues: CASSFSDPTDTQYF.

V gene TRBV10-3 combines with J gene TRBJ2-2; unclear D gene. Trimming pared 2 bases from V and 0 bases from J, leaving 10 bases between. Germline values: CDR1 ENHRY, CDR2 SYGVKD. This CDR3 comprises 16 residues. The CDR3 bases are TGTGCCATCAGTGAGAGAGGCTTCGCGAACACCGGGGAGCTGTTTTTT. Amino acids: CAISERGFANTGELFF.

This clone was detected once. The J gene is TRBJ2-7, the V gene TRBV10-3, with 9 bases that match TRBD1. V trimming: 6 bases; J trimming: 1 base; junction bases outside the gene matches: 7. Germline lookup yields CDR1 ENHRY and CDR2 SYGVKD. This CDR3 has 15 residues. CDR3 residues: CAISFSGTGSYEQYF. DNA of the CDR3: TGTGCCATCAGCTTTTCCGGGACAGGGTCCTACGAGCAGTACTTC.

V gene TRBV9 combines with J gene TRBJ2-1; D may be TRBD1 or TRBD2 (6 bases each). V was shortened by 3 bases and J by 9 bases, with 10 bases between the two germline ends. The CDR3 is 12 residues long. Germline CDR1 SGDLS, CDR2 YYNGEE. The CDR3 region is CASSAQGGEQFF. The CDR3 DNA is TGTGCCAGCAGCGCACAGGGAGGTGAGCAGTTCTTC.

This clone was counted once. The chain carries TRBV5-1 and TRBJ2-3; TRBD2 agrees at 12 bases. CDR1 is SGHRS and CDR2 is YFSETQ in the germline V gene. Unmatched junction bases numbered 4, after V lost 4 bases and J lost 4 bases. The CDR3 has 15 amino acids. The chain's CDR3 is CASSPLAGGPDTQYF. CDR3 in DNA: TGCGCCAGCAGCCCGCTAGCGGGGGGGCCAGATACGCAGTATTTT.

The chain is built from TRBV4-1 and TRBJ2-3; D is perhaps TRBD1 or TRBD2 (5 bases each). In germline, CDR1 is MGHRA, CDR2 YSYEKL. Trimming removed 2 bases from V and 1 base from J, with 10 bases in between. This CDR3 comprises 15 residues. In DNA, the CDR3 is TGCGCCAGCAGCCAACGGGACCGACGCACAGATACGCAGTATTTT. It is translated as CASSQRDRRTDTQYF.

The J gene is TRBJ1-2, the V gene TRBV6-1; unclear D gene. Trimming pared 2 bases from V and 4 bases from J, leaving 5 bases between. Germline CDR1 is MNHNS and CDR2 is SASEGT. This CDR3 is 12 amino acids long. CDR3 sequence: CASSESGYGYTF. The DNA of the CDR3 is TGTGCCAGCAGTGAATCGGGCTATGGCTACACCTTC.

The rearrangement joins TRBV4-2 to TRBJ2-1; D unclear. The V gene lost 1 base and the J gene lost 2 bases, with 12 bases spanning the gap. The CDR3 length is 16 residues. Germline CDR1 and CDR2: LGHNA and YNFKEQ. The CDR3 loop is CASSQVPGATYNEQFF. The DNA for the CDR3 is TGTGCCAGCAGCCAAGTTCCCGGCGCGACCTACAATGAGCAGTTCTTC.

V usage is TRBV28 and J usage is TRBJ2-5, with 8 bases identical to TRBD1. The CDR3 has 13 residues. V gave up 11 bases and J gave up 5 bases; unmatched junction bases: 10. CDR1 MDHEN and CDR2 SYDVKM come from the germline V gene. CDR3 coding DNA: TGTGCCGTACGGGCAGGGGGCCGTGAGACCCAGTACTTC. Its translation: CAVRAGGRETQYF.

This clone was detected only once. The chain joins TRBV28 to TRBJ2-3, with 7 nucleotides matching TRBD1. The CDR3 sequence is 15 residues long. The V gene end was trimmed by 5 bases and the J gene end by 3 bases; junction bases not matched to a gene: 8. Germline lookup yields CDR1 MDHEN and CDR2 SYDVKM. CDR3 in DNA: TGTGCCAGCAGTCCCTTTGCAGGGGGAACAGATACGCAGTATTTT. Its protein is CASSPFAGGTDTQYF. The full variable domain, completed using reference TRBV28 and TRBJ2-3, is DVKVTQSSRYLVKRTGEKVFLECVQDMDHENMFWYRQDPGLGLRLIYFSYDVKMKEKGDIPEGYSVSREKKERFSLILESASTNQTSMYLCASSPFAGGTDTQYFGPGTRLTVL.

V gene TRBV18 combines with J gene TRBJ2-7; tentatively, D is TRBD1 (6 bases). The germline gives CDR1 KGHSH, CDR2 LQKENI. Trimming took 2 bases from V and 5 from J, leaving 16 bases between them. There are 15 residues in the CDR3. CDR3 in DNA: TGTGCCAGCTCACCAGCGGCAGGGGTTCAGGACGAGCAGTACTTC. This gives the protein CASSPAAGVQDEQYF. The whole variable domain, remainder taken from reference TRBV18 and TRBJ2-7, is NAGVMQNPRHLVRRRGQEARLRCSPMKGHSHVYWYRQLPEEGLKFMVYLQKENIIDESGMPKERFSAEFPKEGPSILRIQQVVRGDSAAYFCASSPAAGVQDEQYFGPGTRLTVT.